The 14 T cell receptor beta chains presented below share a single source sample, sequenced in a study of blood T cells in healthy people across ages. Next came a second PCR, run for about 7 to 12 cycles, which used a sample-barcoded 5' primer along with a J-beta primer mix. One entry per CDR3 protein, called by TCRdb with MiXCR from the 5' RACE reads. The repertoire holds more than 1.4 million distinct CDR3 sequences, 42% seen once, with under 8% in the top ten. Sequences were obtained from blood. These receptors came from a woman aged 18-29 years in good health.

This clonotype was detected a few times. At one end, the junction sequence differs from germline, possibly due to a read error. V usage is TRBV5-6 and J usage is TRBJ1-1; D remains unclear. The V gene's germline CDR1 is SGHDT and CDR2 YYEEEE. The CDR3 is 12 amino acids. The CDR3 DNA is TGTGCCAGCAGGTTGGACGGCACTGAAGCTTTCTTT. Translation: CASRLDGTEAFF.

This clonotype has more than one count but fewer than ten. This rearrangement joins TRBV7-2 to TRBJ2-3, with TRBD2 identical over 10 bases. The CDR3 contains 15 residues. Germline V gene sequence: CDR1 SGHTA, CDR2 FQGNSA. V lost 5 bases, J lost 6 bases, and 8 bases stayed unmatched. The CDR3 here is CASSPMGLARDTQYF. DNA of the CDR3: TGTGCCAGCAGCCCCATGGGACTAGCGCGGGATACGCAGTATTTT.

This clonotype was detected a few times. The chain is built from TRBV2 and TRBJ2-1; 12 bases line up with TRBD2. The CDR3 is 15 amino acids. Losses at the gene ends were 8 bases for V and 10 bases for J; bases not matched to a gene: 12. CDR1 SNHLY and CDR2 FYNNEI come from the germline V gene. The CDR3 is CASFISGLAGGEQFF. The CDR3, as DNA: TGTGCCAGCTTCATCTCCGGTCTAGCGGGAGGGGAGCAGTTCTTC.

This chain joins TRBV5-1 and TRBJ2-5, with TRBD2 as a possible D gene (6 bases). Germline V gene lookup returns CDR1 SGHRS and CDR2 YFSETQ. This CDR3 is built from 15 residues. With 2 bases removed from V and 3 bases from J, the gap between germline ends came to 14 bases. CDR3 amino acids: CASSFIGGAEETQYF. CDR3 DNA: TGCGCCAGCAGCTTTATCGGCGGGGCCGAAGAGACCCAGTACTTC.

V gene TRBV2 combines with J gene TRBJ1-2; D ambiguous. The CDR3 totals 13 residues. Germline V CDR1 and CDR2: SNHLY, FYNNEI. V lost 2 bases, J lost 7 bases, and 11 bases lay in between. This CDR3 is CASSENGPGGYTF. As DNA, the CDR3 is TGTGCCAGCAGTGAAAATGGCCCAGGTGGCTACACCTTC.

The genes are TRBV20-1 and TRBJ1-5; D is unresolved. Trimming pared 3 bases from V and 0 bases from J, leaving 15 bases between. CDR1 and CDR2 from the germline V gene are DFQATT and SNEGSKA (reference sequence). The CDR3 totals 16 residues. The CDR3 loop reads CSARPNGDYSNQPQHF. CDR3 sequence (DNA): TGCAGTGCTAGGCCCAATGGAGACTATAGCAATCAGCCCCAGCATTTT.

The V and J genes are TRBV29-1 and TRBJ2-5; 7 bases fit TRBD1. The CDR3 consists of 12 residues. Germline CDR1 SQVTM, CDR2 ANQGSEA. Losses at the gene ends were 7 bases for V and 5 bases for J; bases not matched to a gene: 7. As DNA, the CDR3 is TGCAGCGGGAACAGGGGCTCGGAGACCCAGTACTTC. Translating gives CSGNRGSETQYF. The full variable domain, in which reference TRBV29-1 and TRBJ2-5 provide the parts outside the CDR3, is SAVISQKPSRDICQRGTSLTIQCQVDSQVTMMFWYRQQPGQSLTLIATANQGSEATYESGFVIDKFPISRPNLTFSTLTVSNMSPEDSSIYLCSGNRGSETQYFGPGTRLLVL.

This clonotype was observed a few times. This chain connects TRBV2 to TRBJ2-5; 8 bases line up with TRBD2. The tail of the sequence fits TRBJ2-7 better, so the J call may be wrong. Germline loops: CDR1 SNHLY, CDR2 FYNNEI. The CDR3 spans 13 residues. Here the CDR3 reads CASRLLAAGEQYF. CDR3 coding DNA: TGTGCCAGCAGGCTACTAGCGGCGGGCGAGCAGTACTTC.

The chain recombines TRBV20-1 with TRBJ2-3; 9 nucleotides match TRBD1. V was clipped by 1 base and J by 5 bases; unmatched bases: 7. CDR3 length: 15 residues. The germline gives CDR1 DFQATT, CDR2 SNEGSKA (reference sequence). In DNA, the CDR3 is TGCAGTGCTAGAGGGAAACAGGGGGCAGTAGATACGCAGTATTTT. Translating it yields CSARGKQGAVDTQYF.

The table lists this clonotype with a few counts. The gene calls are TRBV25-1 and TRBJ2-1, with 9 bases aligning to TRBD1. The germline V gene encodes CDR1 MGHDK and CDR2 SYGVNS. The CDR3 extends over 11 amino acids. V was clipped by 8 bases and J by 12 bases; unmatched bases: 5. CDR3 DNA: TGTGCCAGCGAAAGACAGGGGGGGCAGTTCTTC. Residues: CASERQGGQFF.

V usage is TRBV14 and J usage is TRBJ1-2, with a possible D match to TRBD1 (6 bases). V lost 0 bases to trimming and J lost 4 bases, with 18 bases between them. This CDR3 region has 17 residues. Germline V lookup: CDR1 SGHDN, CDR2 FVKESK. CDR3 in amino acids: CASSQDLAGTSSYGYTF. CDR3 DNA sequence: TGTGCCAGCAGCCAAGATCTCGCCGGGACAAGCTCCTATGGCTACACCTTC.

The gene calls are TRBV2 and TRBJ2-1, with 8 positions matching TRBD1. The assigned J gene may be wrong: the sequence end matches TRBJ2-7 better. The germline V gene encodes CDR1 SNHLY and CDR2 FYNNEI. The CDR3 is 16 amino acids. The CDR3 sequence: CASIPGQGNAYNEQYF. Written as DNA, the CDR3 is TGTGCCAGCATCCCCGGACAGGGTAACGCCTACAATGAGCAGTACTTC.

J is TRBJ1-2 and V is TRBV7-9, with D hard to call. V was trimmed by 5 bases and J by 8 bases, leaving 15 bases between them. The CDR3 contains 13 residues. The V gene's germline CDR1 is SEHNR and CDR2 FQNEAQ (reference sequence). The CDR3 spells CASSLTPTEGYTF. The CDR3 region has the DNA TGTGCCAGCAGCCTCACTCCAACGGAGGGCTACACCTTC.

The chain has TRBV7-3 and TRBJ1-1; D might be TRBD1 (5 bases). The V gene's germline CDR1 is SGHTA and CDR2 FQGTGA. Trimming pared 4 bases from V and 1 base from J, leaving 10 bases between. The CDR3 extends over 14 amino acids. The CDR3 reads CASSSGLTNTEAFF. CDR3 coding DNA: TGTGCCAGCAGCTCGGGACTCACGAACACTGAAGCTTTCTTT.